The present entry profiles one TCR beta chain with its context. Its antigen is unknown. PCR amplification relied on 60 Vbeta primers (plus 13 Jbeta primers). Measured with immunoSEQ multiplex PCR; TCRdb has only the in-frame clones, and not every one. Among 110,000 to 150,000 clones listed, more than 8% were seen once. The data belong to a study of cytomegalovirus exposure and HLA in healthy donors. V gave up 4 bases and J gave up 4 bases; unmatched junction bases: 3. Per the germline V gene, CDR1 is LNHDA and CDR2 is SQIVND (reference sequence). The CDR3 is 15 residues long. Study-wide results and limits: HLA alleles were associated with 17,000 or so TCR beta sequences in a later analysis at 0.05 false discovery rate.

The rearrangement uses TRBV19 and TRBJ2-5; 13 nucleotides agree with TRBD2. Sequencing used PBMCs. The sequence derives from a man aged 45 to 65 in good health and CMV-seronegative. CDR3 DNA sequence: TGTGCCAGTAGTACAACTAGCGGGAGGGCAGAGACCCAGTACTTC. Encoded protein: CASSTTSGRAETQYF.